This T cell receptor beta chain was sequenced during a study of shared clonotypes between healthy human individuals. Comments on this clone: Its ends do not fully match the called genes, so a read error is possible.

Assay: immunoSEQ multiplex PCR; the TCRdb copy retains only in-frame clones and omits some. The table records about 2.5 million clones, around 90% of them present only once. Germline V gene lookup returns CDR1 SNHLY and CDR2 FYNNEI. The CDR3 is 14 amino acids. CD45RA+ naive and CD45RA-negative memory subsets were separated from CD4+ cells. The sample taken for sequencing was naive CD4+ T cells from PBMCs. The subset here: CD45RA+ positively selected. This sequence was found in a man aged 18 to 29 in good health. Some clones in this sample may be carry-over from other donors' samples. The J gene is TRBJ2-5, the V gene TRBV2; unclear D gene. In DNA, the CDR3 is TGTGCCAGCAGTCAAGCTCGCCAGCAAGAGACCCAGTACTTC. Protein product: CASSQARQQETQYF.